This TCR beta chain was sequenced during a study of CD8+ T cells in alopecia areata. Study details: Female C3H/HeJ recipients aged about 6-11 weeks got skin from C3H/HeJ graft donors aged roughly 6-13 months that had spontaneous alopecia. Findings and caveats of the study: Normal scalp had lower clonality than lesional scalp, with alopecia totalis/universalis lesions showing this most strongly.

A remark on this clone: Its antigen is still unknown. Gene names denote mouse genes. The CDR3 goes on 4 residues after the read ends, and that part is filled in from the germline J gene.

Researchers sorted pooled cutaneous lymph node cells on the basis of CD4, CD8alpha, NKG2D, NKG2ACE and other markers. Germline loops: CDR1 LGHNA, CDR2 YNLKQL (reference sequence). Between the trimmed V and J ends, which lost 0 bases and 4 bases, there was a span of 12 bases. The CDR3 contains 16 residues. It was cDNA, reverse transcribed from extracted RNA, that served as the sequencing template. This table comes from immunoSEQ multiplex PCR, and its TCRdb copy is limited to in-frame clones, with some not included. The sample gives around 300,000 clones, none seen only once, and the top ten clones hold more than 0.95%.

V gene TRBV5 combines with J gene TRBJ2-2; possibly TRBD1 for D (5 bases). The sequencing input was CD4+ T cells sorted from a lymph node. This receptor was taken from a C3H/HeJ mouse with alopecia areata. This strain's MHC haplotype is H2-k. The DNA read from the CDR3 is TGTGCCAGCAGCCAAGATGGCAGGGTGGGCACCGGG. Its translation: CASSQDGRVGTG. The entire CDR3 protein is CASSQDGRVGTGQLYF.